Listed here is a single T cell receptor (beta chain). Its target is not known. The germline gives CDR1 MNHNS, CDR2 SASEGT. Trimming left V 5 bases short and J 10 bases short, with 15 bases between. This CDR3 is 14 amino acids long. Primers for the PCR totalled 60 Vbeta and 13 Jbeta. The repertoire was sequenced with immunoSEQ multiplex PCR; TCRdb's copy has only in-frame clones and lacks some. The profile shows some 99,000 clones, under 85% of them singletons. The source of the sample is a study of cytomegalovirus exposure and HLA in healthy donors. As for the study in general: Among about 179 million T cells, an earlier analysis found about 110 million unique TCR beta sequences. Study-level findings and limits: Most sequenced TCRs were rare (though some public TCRs occurred in many donors). What a later analysis reportedly showed was that an Asian-associated ancestry cluster had fewer N-insertions than the roughly 700-donor mean.

The sequence came from a man aged 40-49 years in good health and CMV-seronegative. The V and J genes are TRBV6-1 and TRBJ1-6; no clear D. Sample: PBMCs. CDR3 loop: CASSPRGAASPLHF. In DNA form, the CDR3 reads TGTGCCAGCAGTCCCCGGGGTGCCGCCTCACCCCTCCACTTT.